Listed here is a single TCR beta chain. One base away lies a much larger clone, so this may be a sequencing read error. Each CDR3 protein is one row after TCRdb ran MiXCR on the multiplex PCR reads. Among roughly 120,000 distinct CDR3 sequences listed, nearly 20% were seen once. The CDR3 loop spans 13 amino acids. The V gene lost 4 bases and the J gene lost 6 bases, with 13 bases spanning the gap. Per the germline V gene, CDR1 is LGHDT and CDR2 is YNNKEL (reference sequence). The lymph nodes were axillary draining lymph nodes from breast cancer patients. These data are taken from a study of breast tumors, draining lymph nodes, adjacent tissues.

V usage is TRBV3-1 and J usage is TRBJ2-7; D might be TRBD1 (6 bases). The source is a female donor with breast cancer. Some clones in this sample may be carry-over from other donors' samples. The specimen sequenced was axillary lymph node tissue. The CDR3 DNA sequence: TGTGCCAGCAGCCGAGGGGGTCGGGGCGAGCAGTACTTC. Its translation is CASSRGGRGEQYF.